This entry lists 17 T cell receptor beta chains sequenced from one sample in a study of blood T cell repertoires in COVID-19 (dated by TCRdb to 2020 to 2021). The library was made by the immunoSEQ multiplex PCR assay. Entries here come from immuneACCESS through TCRdb and include only in-frame sequences with V and J called. Some clones fail to appear in such tables; in the studies checked, an unresolved V gene covers under half of the shortfall, and the cause of the remainder is unknown. The sample includes just over 250,000 clones, with 80% to 90% observed a single time. 9.5% to 13% of the sample is in the top ten clones. Sequenced material: peripheral blood. The source of these receptors is a woman between 65 and 79 years old with COVID-19, enrolled during active disease.

This chain joins TRBV5-8 and TRBJ1-3; 10 bases fit TRBD1. The CDR3 spans 15 residues. Germline V gives CDR1 SGHTS, CDR2 YDEGEE. J gave up 8 bases and V 0 bases, and 5 bases lay outside the gene matches. The CDR3 coding sequence is TGTGCCAGCAGCTTGGCGGGACAGGGGCTTTACACCATATATTTT. Encoded protein: CASSLAGQGLYTIYF.

This chain joins TRBV12-3 or TRBV12-4 and TRBJ1-2, with D possibly being TRBD1 (5 bases). V lost 5 bases to trimming and J lost 7 bases, with 11 bases between them. The CDR3 is 12 amino acids. The CDR3 protein is CASSLRVSGYTF. The DNA of the CDR3 is TGTGCCAGCAGTCTCAGGGTGAGTGGCTACACCTTC.

The gene calls are TRBV7-3 and TRBJ2-7, with D possibly matching TRBD2 (5 bases). Trimming took off 2 bases at V and 3 bases at J, with 11 bases between the two ends. Germline assignment: CDR1 SGHTA and CDR2 FQGTGA. The CDR3 loop spans 14 amino acids. CDR3 sequence reads: CASSLGPGNYEQYF. The CDR3 nucleotides read TGTGCCAGCAGCTTAGGGCCGGGGAACTACGAGCAGTACTTC. The full variable domain, with the rest looked up from reference TRBV7-3 and TRBJ2-7, is GAGVSQTPSNKVTEKGKYVELRCDPISGHTALYWYRQSLGQGPEFLIYFQGTGAADDSGLPNDRFFAVRPEGSVSTLKIQRTERGDSAVYLCASSLGPGNYEQYFGPGTRLTVT.

The CDR3 coding sequence is TGTGCCAGCAGCCACGGGACAGGCAATCAGCCCCAGCATTTT. Translating it yields CASSHGTGNQPQHF. This chain uses TRBV7-2 with TRBJ1-5; 7 bases map to TRBD1. The junction had 3 bases not matched to a gene; V was cut back by 5 bases and J by 2 bases. Looked up from germline, CDR1 is SGHTA and CDR2 is FQGNSA. The CDR3 consists of 14 residues.

Concerning this clone itself: One junction end disagrees with the germline gene, perhaps due to a read error. The chain uses TRBV2 and TRBJ2-7; 10 nucleotides align to TRBD1. The CDR3 consists of 14 residues. The V gene's germline CDR1 is SNHLY and CDR2 FYNNEI. CDR3 nucleotide sequence: TGTGCCAGCCGGAGTGGGACAGGGGTGACTGAGCTGTACTTC. Protein sequence: CASRSGTGVTELYF.

As to this clone: A junction end diverges from the germline sequence, so it may reflect a read error. The CDR3 protein is CASSPGQGRGETQYF. CDR3 nucleotides: TGTGCTAGCAGCCCCGGACAGGGGAGGGGGGAGACCCAGTACTTC. The chain joins TRBV7-7 to TRBJ2-5; 9 nucleotides agree with TRBD1. The germline CDR1 and CDR2 sequences are SSHAT and FNYEAQ (reference sequence). This CDR3 spans 15 amino acids. The complete variable domain, with remaining parts taken from reference TRBV7-7 and TRBJ2-5, reads GAGVSQSPRYKVTKRGQDVTLRCDPISSHATLYWYQQALGQGPEFLTYFNYEAQPDKSGLPSDRFSAERPEGSISTLTIQRTEQRDSAMYRCASSPGQGRGETQYFGPGTRLLVL.

This clone showed up just once. The chain combines TRBV7-9 with TRBJ1-2; D may be TRBD1 (6 bases). V was clipped by 5 bases and J by 4 bases, with 14 bases between them. The CDR3 runs 14 residues. Looked up from germline, CDR1 is SEHNR and CDR2 is FQNEAQ (reference sequence). For the CDR3, the DNA is TGTGCCAGCAGCAGAGAAGTCAGGGGCTATGGCTACACCTTC. This codes for CASSREVRGYGYTF.

The CDR3 sequence: CASSQVRDREEKLFF. CDR3 DNA sequence: TGCGCCAGCAGCCAGGTACGGGACAGGGAGGAAAAACTGTTTTTT. The V gene is TRBV4-1, the J gene TRBJ1-4; 9 nucleotides agree with TRBD1. With V trimmed by 3 bases and J by 8 bases, 7 bases remained unmatched. Germline V gene sequence: CDR1 MGHRA, CDR2 YSYEKL. This CDR3 comprises 15 residues.

This clone was seen only a few times. The rearrangement joins TRBV7-2 to TRBJ2-5; 7 bases agree with TRBD2. CDR3 length equals 14 residues. The junction had 5 bases not matched to a gene; V was cut back by 2 bases and J by 5 bases. Germline values: CDR1 SGHTA, CDR2 FQGNSA. The CDR3 nucleotides read TGTGCCAGCAGCTTACGCGGGAGTAGGGAGACCCAGTACTTC. This gives the protein CASSLRGSRETQYF.

The rearrangement uses TRBV18 and TRBJ2-1, with 9 bases that match TRBD1. The CDR3 loop spans 16 amino acids. V dropped 1 base and J dropped 3; count of bases not matched to a gene: 4. Germline V gene sequence: CDR1 KGHSH, CDR2 LQKENI. CDR3 in DNA: TGTGCCAGCTCACCACGTCGACAGGGGGACTACAATGAGCAGTTCTTC. It translates to CASSPRRQGDYNEQFF.

J is TRBJ2-2 and V is TRBV29-1, with D possibly matching TRBD1 (5 bases). CDR3 length: 11 amino acids. V was shortened by 5 bases and J by 5 bases, with 6 bases between the two germline ends. Germline lookup yields CDR1 SQVTM and CDR2 ANQGSEA. CDR3 sequence (DNA): TGCAGCGTTTACAGGACCGGGGAGCTGTTTTTT. Residues: CSVYRTGELFF.

The chain recombines TRBV7-2 with TRBJ1-2, with 7 bases matching TRBD1. Germline CDR1 SGHTA, CDR2 FQGNSA. The CDR3 has 12 residues. Unmatched junction bases numbered 9, after V lost 4 bases and J lost 13 bases. The CDR3 coding sequence is TGTGCCAGCAGCTGGTTCACAGGGGTTCGCACCTTC. Translation gives CASSWFTGVRTF.

DNA of the CDR3: TGCGCCAGCAGCCGCCACACACTAGCGGGAGACTTTAACACCGGGGAGCTGTTTTTT. Protein sequence: CASSRHTLAGDFNTGELFF. The chain uses TRBV4-1 and TRBJ2-2; 11 bases match TRBD2. Germline values: CDR1 MGHRA, CDR2 YSYEKL. V lost 4 bases, J lost 2 bases, and 12 bases stayed unmatched. This CDR3 contains 19 residues.

This chain connects TRBV3-1 (or the pseudogene TRBV3-2) to TRBJ1-3; D is unresolved. The CDR3 contains 16 residues. V was cut by 0 bases and J by 0 bases, with 9 bases left in between. Looked up from germline, CDR1 is LGHDT and CDR2 is YNNKEL (reference sequence). CDR3 in amino acids: CASSQEEGDSGNTIYF. CDR3 sequence (DNA): TGTGCCAGCAGCCAAGAAGAGGGCGACTCTGGAAACACCATATATTTT.

The chain links TRBV4-1 to TRBJ1-1, with 7 bases identical to TRBD1. CDR3 size: 14 residues. The V gene's germline CDR1 is MGHRA and CDR2 YSYEKL. V was pared by 3 bases and J by 5 bases, with 6 bases of the junction left unmatched. In DNA, the CDR3 is TGCGCCAGCAGCCACCTTAGGGACAGTACTGAAGCTTTCTTT. It yields the protein CASSHLRDSTEAFF.

The chain is built from TRBV28 and TRBJ1-1; 7 nucleotides align to TRBD1. V shed 6 bases, J shed 5 bases, and the junction held 3 bases outside the gene matches. CDR1 and CDR2 from the germline V gene are MDHEN and SYDVKM. The CDR3 extends over 12 amino acids. The CDR3 nucleotides are TGTGCCAGCAGGACAGGGCTGACTGAAGCTTTCTTT. It yields the protein CASRTGLTEAFF. The whole variable domain, remainder taken from reference TRBV28 and TRBJ1-1, is DVKVTQSSRYLVKRTGEKVFLECVQDMDHENMFWYRQDPGLGLRLIYFSYDVKMKEKGDIPEGYSVSREKKERFSLILESASTNQTSMYLCASRTGLTEAFFGQGTRLTVV.

The V gene is TRBV4-3, the J gene TRBJ2-7; 13 bases are a match to TRBD2. The V and J ends lost 1 base and 1 base, in that order; junction bases with no gene match: 1. Germline V gene sequence: CDR1 LGHNA, CDR2 YSLEER. The CDR3 contains 16 residues. The CDR3 DNA follows: TGCGCCAGCAGCCAAGTGGGACTAGCGGGATCCTACGAGCAGTACTTC. Protein sequence: CASSQVGLAGSYEQYF.